This T cell receptor (beta chain) was recorded in a study of glioma-infiltrating T cells listed by TCRdb under 2016. Regarding the study in general: Sequencing of TCR alpha- and beta-chain repertoires was performed on glioma tissue, on non-neoplastic brain tissue, and on matched peripheral blood mononuclear cells. To gauge divergence between tissue and blood T-cell populations, every tissue-infiltrating repertoire was compared against the peripheral blood repertoire from the same patient. Three low-grade glioma patients, eight or nine primary glioblastoma patients and three non-glioma patients contributing non-neoplastic brain tissue were included in the paired cohort.

V loses 2 bases of germline sequence and J loses 1 base, and the interval between the two ends is 8 bases. The germline V gene (reference sequence) gives CDR1 as DFQATT and CDR2 as SNEGSKA. The CDR3 runs 13 amino acids, cysteine and phenylalanine included. The kept DNA is CDR3 alone, 39 bases in frame from the first base. Study-level results and caveats: Group comparisons were based on small numbers of patients: three non-neoplastic, three low-grade glioma and 7 to 9 glioblastoma patients. Very few CDR3 sequences were found to be shared between tissue and blood, and this scarcity was attributed to high CDR3 diversity and limited sampling. VJ-independent divergence between tissue and blood was found to be below expectation in non-neoplastic patients but above expectation in all gliomas, particularly low-grade gliomas.

This clonotype has a count of ten or more. Its antigen is not yet known. There are no base qualities to consult, and no much larger clone falls within one base. The iRepertoire nested amplicon-rescue multiplex PCR (arm-PCR) platform was used to amplify TCR alpha and beta CDR3 regions from RNA. One-step reverse transcription and amplification used roughly 95-400 ng of tissue mRNA or PBMC total RNA as input. After bead purification, a secondary multiplex PCR added Illumina adapters, and libraries were gel-purified between 200 and 400 bp. Internal 6-nucleotide barcodes were carried by the libraries and were used for demultiplexing. Sequencing of the libraries was done on an Illumina MiSeq using 2x220 or 2x250 nucleotide paired-end reads. On the authors' methods: FLASH 1.2.11 was used to merge paired reads, and BWA-MEM then aligned the reads to the GRCh37 human genome before TRA and TRB reads were extracted. An IMGT-derived reference of cassette sequences and CDR3 motifs, with pseudogenes included, was used for V and J assignment. Three-frame translation of reads was performed, and productive CDR3s were defined as those with a C...FGXG motif and no stop codons. A clonotype was defined as a unique combination of a V-J cassette pair and a CDR3 amino acid sequence. Hamming distance filtering was applied to reads, with thresholds set by the sequence error rate of each sample in mapped regions. TCRdb itself trimmed the public reads at Q25 with fastp, ran MiXCR and retained productive beta chains. CDR3 protein duplicates are merged, each entry listing the most common genes and DNA. The authors' filters were not applied to this entry. The sample yields under 130,000 distinct CDR3 sequences; roughly 30% were counted once. The ten biggest clones cover about 40% of the sample.

This receptor was taken from a human donor with low-grade glioma or glioblastoma, undergoing nonglioma brain surgery, or in good health (not recorded which). This receptor chain uses TRBV20-1 and TRBJ1-1, with no reliable assignment of the D segment. The sequenced sample was glioma tissue, nonneoplastic brain tissue, or PBMCs (not recorded which). The CDR3 loop reads CSARRQSNTEAFF. DNA sequence: TGCAGTGCTAGACGGCAGTCGAACACTGAAGCTTTCTTT.